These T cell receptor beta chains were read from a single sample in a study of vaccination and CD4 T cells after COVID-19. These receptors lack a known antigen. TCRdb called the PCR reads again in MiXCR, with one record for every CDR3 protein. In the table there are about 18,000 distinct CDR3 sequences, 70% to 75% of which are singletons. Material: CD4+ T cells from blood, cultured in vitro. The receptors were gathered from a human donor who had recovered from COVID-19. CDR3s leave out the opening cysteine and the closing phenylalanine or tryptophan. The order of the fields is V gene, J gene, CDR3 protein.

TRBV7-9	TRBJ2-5	ASSRVRGGWQTQY
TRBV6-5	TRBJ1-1	ASSYTSRGDTEAF
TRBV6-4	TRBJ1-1	ASSDGQGRAF
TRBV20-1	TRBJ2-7	SARDPAFHEQY
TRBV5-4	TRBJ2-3	ASTRTSGSGDTQY
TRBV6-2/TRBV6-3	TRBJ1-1	ASSEEGTANTEAF
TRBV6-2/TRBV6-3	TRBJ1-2	ASRRDYGYT
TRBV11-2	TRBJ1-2	ASSPTGTLGYT
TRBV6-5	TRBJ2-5	ASSYSTNPRARETQY
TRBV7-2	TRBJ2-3	ASSLGGAQDTQY
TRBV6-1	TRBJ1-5	ASSGTNSNQPQH
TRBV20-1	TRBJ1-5	SVALDGYSNQPQH
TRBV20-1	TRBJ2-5	SARDHPITETQY
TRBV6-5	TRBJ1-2	ASSYLPRVYGYT
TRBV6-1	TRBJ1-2	ASSEQTGYGYT
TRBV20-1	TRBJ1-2	SAPGNYGYT
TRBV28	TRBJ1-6	ASSSIQGGSPLH
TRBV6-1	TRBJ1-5	ASSESLIRSNQPQH
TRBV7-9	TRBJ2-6	ATSKRTGQGSSGANVLT
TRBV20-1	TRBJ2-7	SAEAGSEQY
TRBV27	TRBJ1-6	ASSSSVTYNSPLH
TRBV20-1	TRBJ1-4	SARAGQGANEKLF
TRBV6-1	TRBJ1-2	ASGTRFYGYT
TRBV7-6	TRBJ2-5	ASSSRRLEETQC
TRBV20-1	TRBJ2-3	SARGQGFVGGGRSTDTQY
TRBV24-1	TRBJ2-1	ATSDSGGGAGEQF
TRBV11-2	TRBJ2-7	ASSLGRGQGKSYEQY
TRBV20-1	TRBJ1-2	SASDRGDYGYT
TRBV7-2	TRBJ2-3	ASSLDPGASTDTQY
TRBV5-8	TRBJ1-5	ASSLAGYSNQPQH
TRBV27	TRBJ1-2	ASSLSGGYYGYT
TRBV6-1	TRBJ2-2	ASSAIAGDSTGELF
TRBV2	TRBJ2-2	ASNPQGTGELF
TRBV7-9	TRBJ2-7	ASSPRVGGDEQY
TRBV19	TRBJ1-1	ASSIRGGDTEAF
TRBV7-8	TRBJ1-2	ASRAGGSNYGYT
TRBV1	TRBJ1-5	TSSLKFNREKDQPQH
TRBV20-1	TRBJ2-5	SARAGTGAQETQY
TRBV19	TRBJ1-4	ASSINQGPNEKLF
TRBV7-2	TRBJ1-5	ASSLGQGLNQPQH
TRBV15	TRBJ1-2	ATSRSGGGGYT
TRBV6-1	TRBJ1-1	ASSGGFGGSTEAF
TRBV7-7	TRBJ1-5	ASSLGTVSPHSNQPQH
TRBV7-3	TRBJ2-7	ASSWGPLEQY
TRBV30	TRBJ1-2	AWSVGDGYT
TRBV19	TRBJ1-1	ASKLTVGTEAF
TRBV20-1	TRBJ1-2	SARARGAAGYT
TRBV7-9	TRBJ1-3	ASSILTGGNTIY
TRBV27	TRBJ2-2	ASSLTGTRAGELF
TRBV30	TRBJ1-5	AWSDWGGINQPQH
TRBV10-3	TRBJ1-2	AILPGEGHGYT
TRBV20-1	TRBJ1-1	SASRGTPNTEAF
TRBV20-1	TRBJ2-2	SARDLRAGANTGELF
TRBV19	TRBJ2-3	ANSISGASSTDTQY
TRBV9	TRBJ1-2	ASSVQEGSYGYT